A single sample is the source of the 2 T cell receptor beta chains below, sequenced in a study of T cell responses to AZD1222 COVID-19 vaccine. Profiling relied on immunoSEQ multiplex PCR, and the TCRdb table lists in-frame clones only, not all of them. The sample has over 150,000 clones; about 87% are singletons. The sequenced sample was peripheral blood, obtained on day 0 of AZD1222 vaccination. These receptor sequences come from an adult in good health.

This rearrangement joins TRBV4-2 to TRBJ2-7; D might be TRBD1 (5 bases). The CDR3 loop spans 14 amino acids. V dropped 1 base and J dropped 1 base, with 8 bases sitting between them. CDR1 and CDR2 from the germline V gene are LGHNA and YNFKEQ. The CDR3 DNA is TGTGCCAGCAGCCAAGGCGACAGTTCCTACGAGCAGTACTTC. It translates to CASSQGDSSYEQYF.

The chain carries TRBV2 and TRBJ1-4, with 7 bases identical to TRBD1. From germline, CDR1 is SNHLY and CDR2 FYNNEI. Trimming cost V 7 bases and J 4 bases; bases outside gene matches: 3. The CDR3 runs to 13 residues. CDR3 in amino acids: CASNRGNNEKLFF. The CDR3, as DNA: TGTGCCAGCAACAGGGGAAATAATGAAAAACTGTTTTTT.